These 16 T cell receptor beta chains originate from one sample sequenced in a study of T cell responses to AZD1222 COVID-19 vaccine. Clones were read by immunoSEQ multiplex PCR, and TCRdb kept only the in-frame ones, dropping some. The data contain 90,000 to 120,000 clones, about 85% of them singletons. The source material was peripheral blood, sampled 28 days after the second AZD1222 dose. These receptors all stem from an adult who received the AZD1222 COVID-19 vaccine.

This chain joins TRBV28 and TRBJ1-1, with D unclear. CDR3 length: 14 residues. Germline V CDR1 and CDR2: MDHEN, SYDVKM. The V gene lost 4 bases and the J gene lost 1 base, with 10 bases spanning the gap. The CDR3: CASSSLGRNTEAFF. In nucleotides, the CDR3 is TGTGCCAGCAGTTCCCTTGGAAGGAACACTGAAGCTTTCTTT. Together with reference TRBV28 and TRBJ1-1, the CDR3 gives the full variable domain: DVKVTQSSRYLVKRTGEKVFLECVQDMDHENMFWYRQDPGLGLRLIYFSYDVKMKEKGDIPEGYSVSREKKERFSLILESASTNQTSMYLCASSSLGRNTEAFFGQGTRLTVV.

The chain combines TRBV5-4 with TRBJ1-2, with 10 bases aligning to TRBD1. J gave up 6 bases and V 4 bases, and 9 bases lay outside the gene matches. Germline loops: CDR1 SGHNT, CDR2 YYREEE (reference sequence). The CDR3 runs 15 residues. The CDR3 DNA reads TGTGCCAGCAGCCTCCGGGACAGGGGAGGGGATGGCTACACCTTC. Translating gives CASSLRDRGGDGYTF.

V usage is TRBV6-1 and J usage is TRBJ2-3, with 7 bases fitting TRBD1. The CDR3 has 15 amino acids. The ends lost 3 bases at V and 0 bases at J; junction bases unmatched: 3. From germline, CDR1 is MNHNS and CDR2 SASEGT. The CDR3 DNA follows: TGTGCCAGCAGTGACCGACAGGGAAGCACAGATACGCAGTATTTT. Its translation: CASSDRQGSTDTQYF.

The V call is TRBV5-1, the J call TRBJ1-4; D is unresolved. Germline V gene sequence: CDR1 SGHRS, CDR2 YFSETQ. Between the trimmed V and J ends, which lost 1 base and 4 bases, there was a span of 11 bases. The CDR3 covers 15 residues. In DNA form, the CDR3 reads TGCGCCAGCAGCTTGTATGCAGGTGGTAATGAAAAACTGTTTTTT. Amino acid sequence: CASSLYAGGNEKLFF.

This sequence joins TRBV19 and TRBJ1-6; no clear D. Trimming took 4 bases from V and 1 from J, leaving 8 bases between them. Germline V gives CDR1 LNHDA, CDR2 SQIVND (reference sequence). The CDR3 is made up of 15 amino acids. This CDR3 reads CASSNSGSYNSPLHF. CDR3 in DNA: TGTGCCAGTAGTAATTCCGGTTCCTATAATTCACCCCTCCACTTT.

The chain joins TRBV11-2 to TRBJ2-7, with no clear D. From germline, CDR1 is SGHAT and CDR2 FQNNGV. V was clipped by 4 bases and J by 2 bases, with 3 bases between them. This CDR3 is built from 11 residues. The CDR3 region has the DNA TGTGCCAGCAGCTCCGCCTACGAGCAGTACTTC. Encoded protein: CASSSAYEQYF. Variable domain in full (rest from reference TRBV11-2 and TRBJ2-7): EAGVAQSPRYKIIEKRQSVAFWCNPISGHATLYWYQQILGQGPKLLIQFQNNGVVDDSQLPKDRFSAERLKGVDSTLKIQPAKLEDSAVYLCASSSAYEQYFGPGTRLTVT.

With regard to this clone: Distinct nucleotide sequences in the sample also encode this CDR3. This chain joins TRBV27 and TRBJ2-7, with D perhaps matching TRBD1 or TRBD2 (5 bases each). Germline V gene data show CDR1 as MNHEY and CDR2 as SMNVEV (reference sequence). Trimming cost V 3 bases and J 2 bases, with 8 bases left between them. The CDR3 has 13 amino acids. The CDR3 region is CASSFGTAYEQYF. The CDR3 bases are TGTGCCAGCAGTTTTGGGACGGCCTACGAGCAGTACTTC.

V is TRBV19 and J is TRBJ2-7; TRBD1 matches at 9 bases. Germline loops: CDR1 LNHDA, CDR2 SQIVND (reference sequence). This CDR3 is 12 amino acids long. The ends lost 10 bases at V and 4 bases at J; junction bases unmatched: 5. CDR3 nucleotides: TGTGCCACGGGACAGGGAAGGTACGAGCAGTACTTC. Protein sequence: CATGQGRYEQYF.

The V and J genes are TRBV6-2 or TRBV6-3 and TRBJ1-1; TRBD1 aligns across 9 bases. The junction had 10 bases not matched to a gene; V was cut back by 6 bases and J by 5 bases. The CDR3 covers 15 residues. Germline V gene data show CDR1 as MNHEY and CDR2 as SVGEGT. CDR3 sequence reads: CASSPSRDRETEAFF. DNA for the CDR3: TGTGCCAGCAGCCCGTCCCGGGACAGGGAGACTGAAGCTTTCTTT.

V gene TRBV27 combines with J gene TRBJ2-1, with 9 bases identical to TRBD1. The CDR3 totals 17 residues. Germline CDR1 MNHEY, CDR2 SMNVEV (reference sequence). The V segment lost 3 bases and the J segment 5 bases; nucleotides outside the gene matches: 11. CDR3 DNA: TGTGCCAGCAGTTTCTCCTCTGGGGACAGGGCCCACAATGAGCAGTTCTTC. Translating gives CASSFSSGDRAHNEQFF.

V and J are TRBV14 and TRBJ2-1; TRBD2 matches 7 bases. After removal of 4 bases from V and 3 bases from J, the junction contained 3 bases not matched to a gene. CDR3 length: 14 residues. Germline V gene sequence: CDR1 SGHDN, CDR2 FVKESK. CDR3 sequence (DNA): TGTGCCAGCAGCCTCCGGGACTACTACAATGAGCAGTTCTTC. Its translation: CASSLRDYYNEQFF.

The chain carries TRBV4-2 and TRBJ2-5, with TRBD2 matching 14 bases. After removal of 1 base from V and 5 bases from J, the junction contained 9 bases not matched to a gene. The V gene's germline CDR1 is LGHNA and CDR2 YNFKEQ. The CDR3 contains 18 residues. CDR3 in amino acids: CASSQARLAGGPMETQYF. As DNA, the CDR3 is TGTGCCAGCAGCCAAGCCCGACTAGCGGGGGGGCCTATGGAGACCCAGTACTTC.

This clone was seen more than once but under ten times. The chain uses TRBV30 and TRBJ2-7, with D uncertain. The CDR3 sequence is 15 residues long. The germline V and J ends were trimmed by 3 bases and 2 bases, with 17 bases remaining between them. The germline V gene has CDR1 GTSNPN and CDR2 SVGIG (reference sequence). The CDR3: CAWSEILAGTYEQYF. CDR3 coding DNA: TGTGCCTGGAGCGAAATATTGGCAGGAACCTACGAGCAGTACTTC.

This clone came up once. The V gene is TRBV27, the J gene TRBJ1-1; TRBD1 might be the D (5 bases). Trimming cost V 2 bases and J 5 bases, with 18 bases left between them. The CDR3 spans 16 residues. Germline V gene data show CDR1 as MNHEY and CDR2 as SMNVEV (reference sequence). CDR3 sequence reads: CASSLTGGPPETEAFF. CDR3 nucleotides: TGTGCCAGCAGTTTAACCGGGGGACCACCGGAAACTGAAGCTTTCTTT.

The DNA of the CDR3 is TGTGCCAGCAGTCGACAGGGGTTGAGTGAAGCTTTCTTT. This translates into CASSRQGLSEAFF. The gene calls are TRBV2 and TRBJ1-1; TRBD1 matches at 8 bases. This CDR3 is 13 amino acids long. Trimming took 5 bases from V and 7 from J; bases not matched to a gene: 6. Germline V gene lookup returns CDR1 SNHLY and CDR2 FYNNEI. The variable domain in full, with the rest retrieved from reference TRBV2 and TRBJ1-1, is EPEVTQTPSHQVTQMGQEVILRCVPISNHLYFYWYRQILGQKVEFLVSFYNNEISEKSEIFDDQFSVERPDGSNFTLKIRSTKLEDSAMYFCASSRQGLSEAFFGQGTRLTVV.

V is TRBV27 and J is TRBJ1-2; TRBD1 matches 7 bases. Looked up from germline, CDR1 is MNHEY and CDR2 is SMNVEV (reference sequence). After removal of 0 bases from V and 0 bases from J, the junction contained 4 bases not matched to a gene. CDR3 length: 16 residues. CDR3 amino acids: CASSLSQGTANYGYTF. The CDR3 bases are TGTGCCAGCAGTTTATCGCAAGGGACAGCTAACTATGGCTACACCTTC.